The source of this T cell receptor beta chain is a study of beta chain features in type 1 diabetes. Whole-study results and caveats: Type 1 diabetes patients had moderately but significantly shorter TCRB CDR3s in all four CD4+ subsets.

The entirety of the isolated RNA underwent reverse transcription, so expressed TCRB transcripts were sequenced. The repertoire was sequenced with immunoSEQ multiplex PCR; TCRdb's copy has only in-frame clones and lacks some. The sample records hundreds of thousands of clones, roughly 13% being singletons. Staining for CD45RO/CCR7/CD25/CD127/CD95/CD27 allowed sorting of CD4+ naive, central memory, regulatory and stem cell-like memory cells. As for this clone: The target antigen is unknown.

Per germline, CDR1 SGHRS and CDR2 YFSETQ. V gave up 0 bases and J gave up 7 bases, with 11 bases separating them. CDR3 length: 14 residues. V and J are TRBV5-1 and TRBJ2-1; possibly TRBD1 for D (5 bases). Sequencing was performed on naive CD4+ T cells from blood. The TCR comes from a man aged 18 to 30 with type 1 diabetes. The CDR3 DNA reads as TGCGCCAGCAGCTTGGGAGAAACAGGTAATGAGCAGTTCTTC. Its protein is CASSLGETGNEQFF.